The clone carrying this TCR beta chain was seen ten or more times. The data stem from a study of Graves' ophthalmopathy and Graves' hyperthyroidism. The CDR3 is 17 residues long. V was clipped by 3 bases and J by 4 bases; unmatched bases: 13. Germline V gene sequence: CDR1 DFQATT, CDR2 SNEGSKA (reference sequence). TCR beta CDR3 amplification used RNA transcripts. HTBI-primed RT-PCR formed the first round, and a multiplex PCR formed the second. TCRdb processed the multiplex PCR reads anew with MiXCR; each CDR3 protein has one entry. The sample lists some 210,000 distinct CDR3 sequences; roughly 27% were seen once.

This chain links TRBV20-1 with TRBJ2-2, with TRBD2 matching over 8 bases. Sequencing was carried out using peripheral blood. This clonotype was sampled from a man aged 50 or older with Graves' ophthalmopathy. The CDR3 loop reads CSARQPGGTDGTGELFF. CDR3 bases: TGCAGTGCTAGGCAGCCGGGAGGGACCGATGGCACCGGGGAGCTGTTTTTT.